This T cell receptor beta chain was sequenced for a study of vaccination and CD4 T cells after COVID-19. Study at large: Investigators took post-vaccine samples a median roughly 72 days after dose two, within a range of 14 to 241.

Trimming removed 5 bases at V and 2 bases at J, with 11 bases between. Germline V gives CDR1 LNHDA, CDR2 SQIVND (reference sequence). The CDR3 totals 14 residues. Noted treatment: roughly ten-day PBMC culture with coronavirus spike peptide pools or control peptides (ViraFEST assay). CD4+ T lymphocytes from the unexposed donor were collected before the COVID-19 pandemic (2011-2018). At the Johns Hopkins FTIC core, DNA taken from cultured CD4+ T cells was sequenced by way of the Oncomine TCR Beta short-read assay. It was from cultured CD4+ T cells that genomic DNA was extracted. TCRdb reanalysed the PCR reads using MiXCR and keeps one entry per CDR3 protein. The data hold 6,500 to 9,000 distinct CDR3 sequences, with about 36% observed a single time. Concerning this clonotype itself: Its antigen is still unknown.

The source of this sequence is a human donor in good health. The chain recombines TRBV19 with TRBJ2-3; possibly TRBD1 for D (6 bases). The sample consisted of CD4+ T cells from blood, cultured in vitro. CDR3 amino acids: CASSAGQYTDTQYF. The CDR3 region has the DNA TGTGCCAGTAGTGCCGGACAGTACACAGATACGCAGTATTTT.